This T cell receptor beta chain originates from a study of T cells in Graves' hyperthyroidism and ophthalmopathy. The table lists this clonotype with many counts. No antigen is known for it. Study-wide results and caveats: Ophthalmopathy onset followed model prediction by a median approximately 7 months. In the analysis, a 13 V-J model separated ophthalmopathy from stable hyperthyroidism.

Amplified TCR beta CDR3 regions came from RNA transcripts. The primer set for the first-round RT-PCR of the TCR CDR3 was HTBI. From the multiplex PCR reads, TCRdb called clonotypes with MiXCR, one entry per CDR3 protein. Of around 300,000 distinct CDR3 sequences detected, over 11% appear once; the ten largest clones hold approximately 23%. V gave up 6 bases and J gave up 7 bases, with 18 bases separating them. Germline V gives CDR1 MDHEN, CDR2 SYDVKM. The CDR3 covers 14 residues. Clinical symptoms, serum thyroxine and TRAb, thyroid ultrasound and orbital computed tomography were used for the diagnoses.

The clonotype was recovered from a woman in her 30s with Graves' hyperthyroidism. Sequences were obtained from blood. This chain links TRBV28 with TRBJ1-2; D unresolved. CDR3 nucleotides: TGTGCCAGCAGCCAGGCTCACATAGCAAGTGGCTACACCTTC. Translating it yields CASSQAHIASGYTF.